The 26 T cell receptor beta chains below were found in one sample sequenced in a study of blood T cell repertoires in COVID-19 (dated by TCRdb to the early 2020s). The method behind the library was the immunoSEQ multiplex PCR assay. Held by TCRdb, this immuneACCESS table contains in-frame sequences only and omits some clones. Under half of the omission traces to an unresolved V gene where checked; the cause of the rest is unknown. This sample has roughly 240,000 clones in its table, and 86% of those were observed once. The ten largest make up around 6% of the sample. The sample comprised peripheral blood. The receptors here all came from a woman older than 75 with COVID-19, enrolled during active disease.

The chain couples TRBV2 to TRBJ2-5, with a possible D match to TRBD2 (5 bases). V was pared by 3 bases and J by 5 bases, with 7 bases between. Germline CDR1 is SNHLY and CDR2 is FYNNEI. The CDR3 contains 12 residues. CDR3 nucleotide sequence: TGTGCCAGCAGTGAGGGAGCGGAGACCCAGTACTTC. Its protein product is CASSEGAETQYF.

This clone came up a few times. The chain uses TRBV6-1 and TRBJ1-6; a weak D match, TRBD1 (6 bases). The V and J ends lost 0 bases and 3 bases respectively, with 9 bases between them. From germline, CDR1 is MNHNS and CDR2 SASEGT. The CDR3 loop spans 16 amino acids. CDR3 region: CASSEAQGFYNSPLHF. The CDR3 bases are TGTGCCAGCAGTGAAGCGCAGGGGTTCTATAATTCACCCCTCCACTTT.

The chain links TRBV5-4 to TRBJ1-2; D gene unclear. The CDR3 has 15 amino acids. Germline CDR1 is SGHNT and CDR2 is YYREEE (reference sequence). V was pared by 0 bases and J by 0 bases, with 9 bases between. CDR3 nucleotides: TGTGCCAGCAGCTTGGTAGCCCTGTCTAACTATGGCTACACCTTC. Translation: CASSLVALSNYGYTF.

The V call is TRBV24-1, the J call TRBJ2-1; 11 bases fit TRBD2. V was clipped by 2 bases and J by 2 bases; unmatched bases: 7. The germline gives CDR1 KGHDR, CDR2 SFDVKD. The CDR3 runs 18 residues. The CDR3 nucleotides are TGTGCCACCAGTGATTCGGTAGCGGGGGGGGGAGCCTACAATGAGCAGTTCTTC. Its protein product is CATSDSVAGGGAYNEQFF.

The chain is built from TRBV10-1 and TRBJ2-1; 8 bases are a match to TRBD2. The CDR3 extends over 15 amino acids. J lost 2 bases, V lost 7 bases, and 7 bases had no gene match. Germline V lookup: CDR1 WNHNN, CDR2 SYGVQD (reference sequence). The CDR3 region has the DNA TGCGCCAGCACCCCAGGCGGGGGGACCTACAATGAGCAGTTCTTC. This gives the protein CASTPGGGTYNEQFF.

This rearrangement joins TRBV7-2 to TRBJ2-1, with 7 bases fitting TRBD2. Unmatched junction bases numbered 8, after V lost 4 bases and J lost 2 bases. In germline, CDR1 is SGHTA, CDR2 FQGNSA. The CDR3 is made up of 16 amino acids. This CDR3 reads CASSSQLATTYNEQFF. The DNA of the CDR3 is TGTGCCAGCAGCTCCCAACTAGCGACCACCTACAATGAGCAGTTCTTC.

The rearrangement joins TRBV7-2 to TRBJ1-1; D is ambiguous. The V gene lost 4 bases and the J gene lost 8 bases, with 14 bases spanning the gap. The CDR3 loop spans 13 amino acids. Germline CDR1 reads SGHTA; CDR2 reads FQGNSA. For the CDR3, the DNA is TGTGCCAGCAGCTCTAACCCACCGAAGGAAGCTTTCTTT. Its protein is CASSSNPPKEAFF.

This chain connects TRBV24-1 to TRBJ2-5, with TRBD2 matching 7 bases. There are 15 residues in the CDR3. Per germline, CDR1 KGHDR and CDR2 SFDVKD. V was clipped by 4 bases and J by 4 bases; unmatched bases: 8. Here the CDR3 reads CATSDPKWGGETQYF. The CDR3, as DNA: TGTGCCACCAGTGACCCGAAATGGGGGGGAGAGACCCAGTACTTC.

As to this clone: Its ends do not fully match the called genes, so a read error is possible. V gene TRBV7-3 combines with J gene TRBJ1-6, with 7 bases aligning to TRBD1. The CDR3 runs 16 residues. Germline-derived CDR1 and CDR2 are SGHTA and FQGTGA. CDR3 sequence (DNA): TGTGCCAGCAGCCTAACGGGCAGGGGGACTAATTCACCCCTCCACTTT. Protein: CASSLTGRGTNSPLHF. Full variable domain (remainder filled in from reference TRBV7-3 and TRBJ1-6): GAGVSQTPSNKVTEKGKYVELRCDPISGHTALYWYRQSLGQGPEFLIYFQGTGAADDSGLPNDRFFAVRPEGSVSTLKIQRTERGDSAVYLCASSLTGRGTNSPLHFGNGTRLTVT.

This chain joins TRBV27 and TRBJ1-1, with D possibly being TRBD1 (6 bases). The CDR3 is made up of 13 amino acids. In germline, CDR1 is MNHEY, CDR2 SMNVEV (reference sequence). Between the trimmed V and J ends, which lost 7 bases and 1 base, there was a span of 10 bases. The CDR3: CASNTDRNTEAFF. CDR3 nucleotide sequence: TGTGCCAGCAACACGGACAGGAACACTGAAGCTTTCTTT.

CDR3 nucleotides: TGTGCCAGCAGCTTATGGGGGGAGGCAGATACGCAGTATTTT. Encoded protein: CASSLWGEADTQYF. This chain links TRBV7-9 with TRBJ2-3, with D perhaps TRBD2 (6 bases). The CDR3 runs 14 residues. The germline V and J ends were trimmed by 2 bases and 4 bases, with 10 bases remaining between them. Per germline, CDR1 SEHNR and CDR2 FQNEAQ (reference sequence).

The rearrangement links TRBV25-1 to TRBJ2-2, with 8 bases that match TRBD1. The CDR3 contains 15 residues. V shed 4 bases, J shed 3 bases, and the junction held 4 bases outside the gene matches. Germline V gene lookup returns CDR1 MGHDK and CDR2 SYGVNS. CDR3 in amino acids: CASSGQGLHTGELFF. The CDR3 DNA sequence: TGTGCCAGCAGTGGACAGGGGCTGCACACCGGGGAGCTGTTTTTT.

This chain joins TRBV6-6 and TRBJ1-5, with 10 bases matching TRBD1. The CDR3 contains 14 residues. Germline V gives CDR1 MNHNY, CDR2 SVGAGI (reference sequence). Unmatched junction bases numbered 5, after V lost 7 bases and J lost 5 bases. CDR3 protein: CASNDRGRDQPQHF. CDR3 DNA: TGTGCCAGCAATGACAGGGGGCGTGATCAGCCCCAGCATTTT.

This chain links TRBV3-1 (or the pseudogene TRBV3-2) with TRBJ1-3, with D maybe TRBD1 (6 bases). The V end was cut by 0 bases, the J end by 9 bases, with 9 bases between. The CDR3 has 13 residues. Germline V gene lookup returns CDR1 LGHDT and CDR2 YNNKEL (reference sequence). The CDR3 protein is CASSQEGASTIYF. CDR3 DNA: TGTGCCAGCAGCCAAGAGGGGGCGAGCACCATATATTTT.

The chain joins TRBV5-1 to TRBJ2-3; 9 bases are shared with TRBD2. Germline CDR1 SGHRS, CDR2 YFSETQ. The CDR3 length is 16 residues. Trimming at V came to 4 bases and at J to 5 bases, leaving 11 bases not matched to a gene. CDR3 in amino acids: CASSQSVSGGGDTQYF. The DNA for the CDR3 is TGCGCCAGCAGCCAGAGCGTTAGCGGGGGTGGAGATACGCAGTATTTT.

This clone was observed a single time. The rearrangement joins TRBV5-1 to TRBJ1-4; 8 bases line up with TRBD1. This CDR3 has 14 amino acids. Germline V gene data show CDR1 as SGHRS and CDR2 as YFSETQ. V was clipped by 4 bases and J by 7 bases; unmatched bases: 6. CDR3 sequence reads: CASSRTGSGEKLFF. The CDR3 DNA reads TGCGCCAGCAGCCGGACAGGGTCGGGTGAAAAACTGTTTTTT.

This clone was picked up a small number of times. The chain is built from TRBV2 and TRBJ1-2, with D unclear. V lost 3 bases to trimming and J lost 6 bases, with 11 bases between them. Germline V gene sequence: CDR1 SNHLY, CDR2 FYNNEI. The CDR3 is 13 amino acids. CDR3 amino acids: CASSDRAIHGYTF. The CDR3 bases are TGTGCCAGCAGTGATAGAGCCATCCATGGCTACACCTTC.

J is TRBJ1-6 and V is TRBV5-1; 7 positions match TRBD1. The V gene's germline CDR1 is SGHRS and CDR2 YFSETQ. Trimming took 5 bases from V and 5 from J; bases not matched to a gene: 7. CDR3 length equals 15 residues. As DNA, the CDR3 is TGCGCCAGCAGGTATCAAACAGGGGATAATTCACCCCTCCACTTT. Translation gives CASRYQTGDNSPLHF.

This chain joins TRBV7-2 and TRBJ2-4; 9 nucleotides align to TRBD1. Germline assignment: CDR1 SGHTA and CDR2 FQGNSA. The CDR3 consists of 17 residues. Trimming took 1 base from V and 5 from J; bases not matched to a gene: 9. CDR3 protein: CASSLGGTGKIENIQYF. CDR3 nucleotide sequence: TGTGCCAGCAGCTTAGGGGGGACAGGGAAGATCGAAAACATTCAGTACTTC. Variable domain in full (rest from reference TRBV7-2 and TRBJ2-4): GAGVSQSPSNKVTEKGKDVELRCDPISGHTALYWYRQSLGQGLEFLIYFQGNSAPDKSGLPSDRFSAERTGGSVSTLTIQRTQQEDSAVYLCASSLGGTGKIENIQYFGAGTRLSVL.

The V call is TRBV5-1, the J call TRBJ1-1; tentatively, D is TRBD1 (5 bases). This CDR3 is 15 amino acids long. V gave up 4 bases and J gave up 1 base, with 14 bases separating them. Germline V gives CDR1 SGHRS, CDR2 YFSETQ. The chain's CDR3 is CASSGARNPNTEAFF. The CDR3 nucleotides are TGCGCCAGCAGCGGGGCCAGGAACCCGAACACTGAAGCTTTCTTT.

The chain recombines TRBV6-2 or TRBV6-3 with TRBJ1-1, with 8 nucleotides matching TRBD1. CDR1 and CDR2 (germline): MNHEY, SVGEGT. With V trimmed by 0 bases and J by 4 bases, 4 bases remained unmatched. This CDR3 is built from 15 residues. This CDR3 reads CASSYSGQGFTEAFF. The CDR3 DNA reads TGTGCCAGCAGTTACTCTGGACAGGGATTCACTGAAGCTTTCTTT.

This chain connects TRBV2 to TRBJ1-5; maybe TRBD1 (5 bases). Germline loops: CDR1 SNHLY, CDR2 FYNNEI. Trimming cost V 1 base and J 0 bases, with 10 bases left between them. CDR3 length: 16 amino acids. CDR3 sequence: CASSEGAGYSNQPQHF. CDR3 sequence (DNA): TGTGCCAGCAGTGAAGGGGCAGGGTATAGCAATCAGCCCCAGCATTTT.

The sample holds a few counts of this clone. The chain carries TRBV18 and TRBJ1-1; D might be TRBD1 (6 bases). The length of the CDR3 is 15 residues. Germline-derived CDR1 and CDR2 are KGHSH and LQKENI. Trimming cost V 4 bases and J 1 base, with 13 bases left between them. In nucleotides, the CDR3 is TGTGCCAGCTCACAACTACAGGGTACGAACACTGAAGCTTTCTTT. Its protein is CASSQLQGTNTEAFF.

This clone came up once. The V and J genes are TRBV29-1 and TRBJ1-4; 12 nucleotides match TRBD1. This CDR3 region has 17 residues. V was pared by 8 bases and J by 3 bases, with 13 bases of the junction left unmatched. Germline CDR1 reads SQVTM; CDR2 reads ANQGSEA. The CDR3 DNA sequence: TGCAGCACCCACCTGGGGGACAGGGGGCTAGCTAATGAAAAACTGTTTTTT. Translating it yields CSTHLGDRGLANEKLFF.

This chain uses TRBV9 with TRBJ2-3; tentative D call: TRBD2 (7 bases). Germline CDR1 is SGDLS and CDR2 is YYNGEE. V was cut by 0 bases and J by 5 bases, with 16 bases left in between. The CDR3 length is 16 residues. The CDR3 here is CASSVEGGRGGDTQYF. As DNA, the CDR3 is TGTGCCAGCAGCGTAGAAGGGGGGAGGGGCGGAGATACGCAGTATTTT.

The chain is built from TRBV25-1 and TRBJ1-5; TRBD1 agrees at 8 bases. Germline loops: CDR1 MGHDK, CDR2 SYGVNS. The J segment lost 6 bases and the V segment lost 2 bases, leaving 3 bases of the junction unmatched. The CDR3 runs 14 residues. The CDR3 DNA follows: TGTGCCAGCAGTGAAACAGGGGGAGTTCAGCCCCAGCATTTT. Amino acid sequence: CASSETGGVQPQHF.